These 20 T cell receptor beta chains share one sample of origin, sequenced in a study of blood T cell repertoires in COVID-19. Measured with immunoSEQ multiplex PCR; TCRdb has only the in-frame clones, and not every one. Here the sample spans about 200,000 clones, roughly 88% being singletons. Sequenced sample: peripheral blood. The origin of the receptors is a man in his forties with acute or convalescent COVID-19.

The rearrangement uses TRBV7-6 and TRBJ1-1, with 7 bases aligning to TRBD1. Per the germline V gene, CDR1 is SGHVS and CDR2 is FNYEAQ. Trimming at V came to 5 bases and at J to 3 bases, leaving 6 bases not matched to a gene. The CDR3 is 14 amino acids. The CDR3 DNA sequence: TGTGCCAGCAGCGACCTACAGGGGTACACTGAAGCTTTCTTT. Its protein is CASSDLQGYTEAFF. The full variable domain, its missing parts supplied by reference TRBV7-6 and TRBJ1-1, is GAGVSQSPRYKVTKRGQDVALRCDPISGHVSLYWYRQALGQGPEFLTYFNYEAQQDKSGLPNDRFSAERPEGSISTLTIQRTEQRDSAMYRCASSDLQGYTEAFFGQGTRLTVV.

This chain uses TRBV3-1 (or the pseudogene TRBV3-2) with TRBJ2-3, with 11 bases fitting TRBD2. The J segment lost 5 bases and the V segment lost 4 bases, leaving 11 bases of the junction unmatched. Germline V lookup: CDR1 LGHDT, CDR2 YNNKEL (reference sequence). The CDR3 spans 17 residues. The CDR3: CASSRVSGRAPVDTQYF. CDR3 DNA: TGTGCCAGCAGCCGGGTTAGCGGGAGGGCCCCGGTAGATACGCAGTATTTT.

In this sample, this clone turned up a few times. This chain joins TRBV7-8 and TRBJ2-1; 10 nucleotides match TRBD2. This CDR3 contains 15 residues. V trimming: 4 bases; J trimming: 7 bases; junction bases outside the gene matches: 7. Germline CDR1 SGHVS, CDR2 FQNEAQ. CDR3 residues: CASSSLPGLANEQFF. The CDR3 coding sequence is TGTGCCAGCAGCTCTCTCCCGGGACTAGCGAATGAGCAGTTCTTC. The full variable domain, rest sourced from reference TRBV7-8 and TRBJ2-1, is GAGVSQSPRYKVAKRGQDVALRCDPISGHVSLFWYQQALGQGPEFLTYFQNEAQLDKSGLPSDRFFAERPEGSVSTLKIQRTQQEDSAVYLCASSSLPGLANEQFFGPGTRLTVL.

The chain uses TRBV29-1 and TRBJ1-1; 9 bases line up with TRBD1. This CDR3 has 14 residues. Per germline, CDR1 SQVTM and CDR2 ANQGSEA. With V trimmed by 7 bases and J by 1 base, 7 bases remained unmatched. CDR3 amino acids: CSAGTGSSNTEAFF. CDR3 coding DNA: TGCAGCGCTGGGACAGGGAGTTCGAACACTGAAGCTTTCTTT.

This chain uses TRBV6-4 with TRBJ2-2, with D unresolved. The V end was cut by 2 bases, the J end by 1 base, with 14 bases between. This CDR3 has 17 residues. CDR1 is MRHNA and CDR2 is SNTAGT in the germline V gene. In DNA form, the CDR3 reads TGTGCCAGCAGTGACGAGGCTTTAAGAGAGAACACCGGGGAGCTGTTTTTT. As protein: CASSDEALRENTGELFF.

As to this clone: Different DNA sequences within this sample yield the same CDR3. This chain connects TRBV18 to TRBJ2-5; D uncertain. CDR1 and CDR2 (germline): KGHSH, LQKENI. The CDR3 spans 12 residues. V lost 3 bases and J 2 bases, leaving 4 bases between the germline ends. The DNA of the CDR3 is TGTGCCAGCTCACCTACTCAAGAGACCCAGTACTTC. Protein product: CASSPTQETQYF. Filled out from reference TRBV18 and TRBJ2-5, the complete variable domain reads NAGVMQNPRHLVRRRGQEARLRCSPMKGHSHVYWYRQLPEEGLKFMVYLQKENIIDESGMPKERFSAEFPKEGPSILRIQQVVRGDSAAYFCASSPTQETQYFGPGTRLLVL.

The gene calls are TRBV29-1 and TRBJ2-1, with TRBD2 as a possible D gene (7 bases). There are 14 residues in the CDR3. Between the trimmed V and J ends, which lost 7 bases and 7 bases, there was a span of 20 bases. The germline V gene encodes CDR1 SQVTM and CDR2 ANQGSEA. CDR3 nucleotides: TGCAGCGCTCCCGGGGGCGGGAGTTTGAATGAGCAGTTCTTC. Its translation is CSAPGGGSLNEQFF.

The chain has TRBV5-1 and TRBJ1-1; 8 nucleotides match TRBD1. CDR3 length: 15 residues. The germline V gene encodes CDR1 SGHRS and CDR2 YFSETQ. V dropped 3 bases and J dropped 1; count of bases not matched to a gene: 5. CDR3 loop: CASSWDRRANTEAFF. The DNA of the CDR3 is TGCGCCAGCAGCTGGGACAGGAGAGCGAACACTGAAGCTTTCTTT.

The chain has TRBV9 and TRBJ2-1; D not certain. V lost 1 base, J lost 4 bases, and 12 bases lay in between. The CDR3 is 15 residues long. From germline, CDR1 is SGDLS and CDR2 YYNGEE. CDR3 residues: CASSVLGNAYNEQFF. CDR3 nucleotides: TGTGCCAGCAGCGTACTAGGAAATGCTTACAATGAGCAGTTCTTC.

The chain carries TRBV29-1 and TRBJ2-5, with D perhaps TRBD1 (5 bases). This CDR3 region has 13 residues. Trimming pared 4 bases from V and 4 bases from J, leaving 13 bases between. Germline values: CDR1 SQVTM, CDR2 ANQGSEA. The chain's CDR3 is CSVALQGRETQYF. CDR3 DNA sequence: TGCAGCGTTGCCCTCCAGGGCCGAGAGACCCAGTACTTC.

In this sample, this clone turned up many times. V gene TRBV3-1 (or the pseudogene TRBV3-2) combines with J gene TRBJ1-5; 8 nucleotides line up with TRBD1. The V and J ends lost 0 bases and 1 base, in that order; junction bases with no gene match: 5. Germline lookup yields CDR1 LGHDT and CDR2 YNNKEL (reference sequence). The CDR3 consists of 17 residues. Here the CDR3 DNA reads TGTGCCAGCAGCCAAGAACAGGGGGGACAGAGCAATCAGCCCCAGCATTTT. Amino acid sequence: CASSQEQGGQSNQPQHF.

The chain is built from TRBV10-3 and TRBJ2-1; D may be TRBD1 (5 bases). The CDR3 is made up of 16 amino acids. V lost 3 bases and J 8 bases, leaving 20 bases between the germline ends. The V gene's germline CDR1 is ENHRY and CDR2 SYGVKD. For the CDR3, the DNA is TGTGCCATCAGTGACTACAGGACACTAAATCCCGATGAGCAGTTCTTC. It is translated as CAISDYRTLNPDEQFF.

This clone was counted between two and nine times. This chain connects TRBV6-5 to TRBJ2-7; possibly TRBD1 for D (6 bases). This CDR3 is built from 14 residues. Germline V gives CDR1 MNHEY, CDR2 SVGAGI. The ends were cut back, 2 bases at V and 2 bases at J, with 10 bases in the middle. The CDR3 region has the DNA TGTGCCAGCAGTTACGCAGGGGACGCCTACGAGCAGTACTTC. It yields the protein CASSYAGDAYEQYF.

J is TRBJ1-1 and V is TRBV7-6, with a tentative D call TRBD1 (5 bases). The germline V and J ends were trimmed by 3 bases and 2 bases, with 13 bases remaining between them. Germline CDR1 is SGHVS and CDR2 is FNYEAQ. The CDR3 extends over 15 amino acids. The CDR3 DNA sequence: TGTGCCAGCAGCTTGGATACAGGAATAAACACTGAAGCTTTCTTT. This sequence encodes CASSLDTGINTEAFF.

In the case of this clone: In the same sample, other DNA sequences code for this CDR3. The rearrangement uses TRBV29-1 and TRBJ1-5, with a tentative D call TRBD1 (6 bases). CDR3 size: 12 residues. The V gene's germline CDR1 is SQVTM and CDR2 ANQGSEA. V was shortened by 6 bases and J by 3 bases, with 9 bases between the two germline ends. CDR3 DNA sequence: TGCAGCGTCCAGGGGCTCAATCAGCCCCAGCATTTT. It codes for CSVQGLNQPQHF.

V usage is TRBV6-5 and J usage is TRBJ2-7; 8 bases match TRBD1. The V segment lost 8 bases and the J segment 3 bases; nucleotides outside the gene matches: 3. CDR3 length: 12 residues. Germline values: CDR1 MNHEY, CDR2 SVGAGI. CDR3 amino acids: CASWDRHYEQYF. The CDR3 DNA reads as TGTGCCAGCTGGGACAGGCACTACGAGCAGTACTTC.

The DNA of the CDR3 is TGTGCCAGCAGCTTGGGCGGGGATTACTACGAGCAGTACTTC. Translated, it gives CASSLGGDYYEQYF. The V call is TRBV11-2, the J call TRBJ2-7, with D perhaps TRBD2 (6 bases). CDR3 size: 14 residues. Germline assignment: CDR1 SGHAT and CDR2 FQNNGV. Deletions cut 3 bases from V and 3 bases from J, with 12 bases between. Filled out from reference TRBV11-2 and TRBJ2-7, the complete variable domain reads EAGVAQSPRYKIIEKRQSVAFWCNPISGHATLYWYQQILGQGPKLLIQFQNNGVVDDSQLPKDRFSAERLKGVDSTLKIQPAKLEDSAVYLCASSLGGDYYEQYFGPGTRLTVT.

The chain has TRBV11-3 and TRBJ2-1, with 8 bases identical to TRBD1. Germline V lookup: CDR1 SGHNT, CDR2 YENEEA. This CDR3 has 13 residues. Trimming at V came to 0 bases and at J to 11 bases, leaving 3 bases not matched to a gene. The CDR3: CASSLESGGKQFF. The CDR3 nucleotides are TGTGCCAGCAGCTTAGAGTCAGGGGGCAAGCAGTTCTTC.

V usage is TRBV19 and J usage is TRBJ2-1; D not resolved. The length of the CDR3 is 15 residues. CDR1 is LNHDA and CDR2 is SQIVND in the germline V gene (reference sequence). The V gene lost 6 bases and the J gene lost 3 bases, with 15 bases spanning the gap. The CDR3 loop reads CASRTQRSNYNEQFF. The CDR3 DNA is TGTGCCAGTAGGACCCAAAGGAGTAACTACAATGAGCAGTTCTTC. Full variable domain (rest looked up from reference TRBV19 and TRBJ2-1): DGGITQSPKYLFRKEGQNVTLSCEQNLNHDAMYWYRQDPGQGLRLIYYSQIVNDFQKGDIAEGYSVSREKKESFPLTVTSAQKNPTAFYLCASRTQRSNYNEQFFGPGTRLTVL.

In its sample, this clone was seen once. This chain links TRBV12-3 or TRBV12-4 with TRBJ1-2; D is ambiguous. The CDR3 extends over 13 amino acids. Trimming took off 2 bases at V and 2 bases at J, with 6 bases between the two ends. CDR3 nucleotides: TGTGCCAGCAGTTTATATTCGAACTATGGCTACACCTTC. It yields the protein CASSLYSNYGYTF.